The source of this T cell receptor beta chain is a study of lung T cells in sarcoidosis with Löfgren's syndrome. Study-level points and caveats: Löfgren's syndrome patients reportedly showed greatest TRAV12-1 and TRBV2 expansion versus controls. These T cells were suggested, not shown, to recognize a putative antigen. Multiple Löfgren's syndrome patients reportedly shared TRAV12-1 and TRBV2 CDR3 motifs.

As for this clonotype: The antigen remains undetermined. One end of the junction varies from germline; a read error may be responsible.

The CDR3 is 13 residues long. Per the germline V gene, CDR1 is WSHSY and CDR2 is SAAADI. MiXCR, run by TCRdb on the reads, gives a single entry per CDR3 protein. The sample shows 7,000 to 9,000 distinct CDR3 sequences, approximately 21% of them seen only once. Material: CD4+ T cells from bronchoalveolar lavage fluid. The TCR comes from a human donor with sarcoidosis (Löfgren's syndrome or another form), or a control subject (not recorded which). The chain uses TRBV10-2 and TRBJ1-5; D is unclear. This chain's CDR3 is CANSLSGRQPQHF. The CDR3, as DNA: TGCGCCAACAGTCTCTCTGGACGGCAGCCCCAGCATTTT.